This record looks at one TCR beta chain sequence and its context. The sample is drawn from a study of blood T cell repertoires in COVID-19. Clones were sequenced by immunoSEQ multiplex PCR, and TCRdb holds only the in-frame ones, with some missing. The sample records tens of thousands of clones, over 60% being singletons. The ends were cut back, 1 base at V and 0 bases at J, with 16 bases in the middle. Germline values: CDR1 LNHNV, CDR2 YYDKDF (reference sequence). The CDR3 has 18 residues. The sample taken for sequencing was peripheral blood. The V call is TRBV15, the J call TRBJ2-1, with D perhaps matching TRBD1 (6 bases). The source is a human donor in a cohort sampled during active COVID-19. In DNA form, the CDR3 reads TGTGCCACCAGCAGAGGGCCCCAGGGGACGAGCTCCTACAATGAGCAGTTCTTC. Protein sequence: CATSRGPQGTSSYNEQFF.